Below, 8 T cell receptor beta chains from the same sample are listed, as sequenced in a study of molecular identifiers for immune sequencing clone quantification. TCRdb itself ran the PCR reads through MiXCR, one entry per CDR3 protein. The sample comprises over 600,000 distinct CDR3 sequences, approximately 20% of which are singletons, and roughly 0.85% rests with the top ten. Sequencing was carried out using naive CD8+ T cells from blood, with Jurkat cell RNA spiked in. The subset: FACS-sorted CD8+CD4-CCR7+CD45RA+ naive T cells. Receptors were obtained from a human donor in good health. Some libraries in this study had Jurkat cell RNA spiked in.

The gene calls are TRBV7-2 and TRBJ2-2, with 10 bases lining up with TRBD2. Trimming took 5 bases from V and 4 from J; bases not matched to a gene: 7. This CDR3 comprises 16 residues. From germline, CDR1 is SGHTA and CDR2 FQGNSA. The CDR3 sequence is CASSDWASGSTGELFF. The CDR3 bases are TGTGCCAGCAGCGATTGGGCTAGCGGGAGCACCGGGGAGCTGTTTTTT.

The rearrangement uses TRBV19 and TRBJ2-2; TRBD1 is a possible D gene (5 bases). This CDR3 has 13 amino acids. Per the germline V gene, CDR1 is LNHDA and CDR2 is SQIVND (reference sequence). V lost 2 bases and J 7 bases, leaving 8 bases between the germline ends. The CDR3 bases are TGTGCCAGTAGTATAACAGGAAACGGGGAGCTGTTTTTT. Residues: CASSITGNGELFF.

Ten or more counts support this clonotype. This chain joins TRBV28 and TRBJ2-1; 7 nucleotides agree with TRBD2. The ends lost 2 bases at V and 10 bases at J; junction bases unmatched: 8. The CDR3 has 14 amino acids. Germline assignment: CDR1 MDHEN and CDR2 SYDVKM. CDR3 region: CASSLMVAGGEQFF. In DNA, the CDR3 is TGTGCCAGCAGTTTAATGGTAGCGGGCGGCGAGCAGTTCTTC.

This clonotype was picked up a small number of times. V and J are TRBV2 and TRBJ2-7; no firm D call. CDR3 size: 15 residues. V lost 10 bases to trimming and J lost 4 bases, with 23 bases between them. The germline V gene has CDR1 SNHLY and CDR2 FYNNEI. In nucleotides, the CDR3 is TGTGCCACCCAGTGGCACCTGGGGATGGGGTACGAGCAGTACTTC. As protein: CATQWHLGMGYEQYF.

This clonotype has at least ten counts. V usage is TRBV13 and J usage is TRBJ2-7; D is perhaps TRBD1 or TRBD2 (7 bases each). The CDR3 runs to 16 residues. The germline CDR1 and CDR2 sequences are PRHDT and FYEKMQ (reference sequence). The germline V and J ends were trimmed by 4 bases and 7 bases, with 23 bases remaining between them. The CDR3 region is CASSYNPSQGGGEQYF. The CDR3 DNA is TGTGCCAGCAGCTATAATCCTTCCCAGGGGGGAGGGGAGCAGTACTTC. Based on the CDR3 plus reference TRBV13 and TRBJ2-7, the full variable domain is AAGVIQSPRHLIKEKRETATLKCYPIPRHDTVYWYQQGPGQDPQFLISFYEKMQSDKGSIPDRFSAQQFSDYHSELNMSSLELGDSALYFCASSYNPSQGGGEQYFGPGTRLTVT.

This clonotype has a handful of counts. The genes are TRBV27 and TRBJ2-1, with TRBD1 matching over 8 bases. J was trimmed by 8 bases and V by 5 bases; bases with no gene match: 11. The CDR3 has 15 residues. Germline CDR1 and CDR2: MNHEY and SMNVEV (reference sequence). For the CDR3, the DNA is TGTGCCAGCAGTACTAGGACAGGGACGGACGATGAGCAGTTCTTC. This sequence encodes CASSTRTGTDDEQFF.

Details on this clonotype: This clone may be a read error of a much larger clone one base away. V is TRBV2 and J is TRBJ1-5; no reliable D call. V lost 4 bases, J lost 0 bases, and 7 bases lay in between. CDR1 and CDR2 (germline): SNHLY, FYNNEI. The CDR3 has 14 amino acids. CDR3: CASSVVDSNQPQHF. CDR3 in DNA: TGTGCCAGCAGTGTAGTCGATAGCAATCAGCCCCAGCATTTT. Based on the CDR3 plus reference TRBV2 and TRBJ1-5, the full variable domain is EPEVTQTPSHQVTQMGQEVILRCVPISNHLYFYWYRQILGQKVEFLVSFYNNEISEKSEIFDDQFSVERPDGSNFTLKIRSTKLEDSAMYFCASSVVDSNQPQHFGDGTRLSIL.

The CDR3 nucleotides read TGTGCCAGCAGTCCTTCCGGGACAGGGAGCGGCGAGCAGTACTTC. This gives the protein CASSPSGTGSGEQYF. The rearrangement joins TRBV12-3 or TRBV12-4 to TRBJ2-7; 9 bases match TRBD1. V gave up 5 bases and J gave up 6 bases; unmatched junction bases: 11. This CDR3 spans 15 amino acids.